These T cell receptor beta chains were read from a single sample in a study of Graves' ophthalmopathy and Graves' hyperthyroidism. Each CDR3 protein gets one entry after TCRdb re-called the multiplex PCR reads with MiXCR. The sample carries about 1.1 million distinct CDR3 sequences, about 40% recorded once. The sequenced sample was peripheral blood or thyroid tissue (not recorded which). All receptors derive from an adult man with Graves' hyperthyroidism. CDR3s include the opening cysteine and the closing phenylalanine or tryptophan. A D gene is named only where the DNA matches it firmly. Rows give clone size only sometimes, using once, few, many, or a class for an expanded clone.

J: TRBJ2-2
size: NA
D: NA
V: TRBV19
DNA: TGTGCCAGTAGTATCGCCGCAGGGGCGTTAAAGACCGGGGAGCTGTTTTTT
CDR3: CASSIAAGALKTGELFF

J: TRBJ2-7
size: many
D: TRBD2
V: TRBV20-1
DNA: TGCAGTGCGACTAGCGGTCTAACCTACGAGCAGTACTTC
CDR3: CSATSGLTYEQYF

J: TRBJ2-2
size: NA
D: NA
V: TRBV6-5
DNA: TGTGCCAGCACCTCTAGTGGAACCGGGGAGCTGTTTTTT
CDR3: CASTSSGTGELFF

J: TRBJ2-5
size: NA
D: TRBD2
V: TRBV19
DNA: TGTGCCAGTAGTGTTACAGCGGGGTTCCAAGAGACCCAGTACTTC
CDR3: CASSVTAGFQETQYF

J: TRBJ1-1
size: NA
D: NA
V: TRBV4-1
DNA: TGCGCCAGCAGCCAAGGGCAGGGCGGAGTGGGAGCTTTCTTT
CDR3: CASSQGQGGVGAFF

J: TRBJ1-6
size: many
D: NA
V: TRBV6-5
DNA: TGTGCCAGCATGGGTGAGACCTATAATTCACCCCTCCACTTT
CDR3: CASMGETYNSPLHF

J: TRBJ2-7
size: many
D: NA
V: TRBV7-2
DNA: TGTGCCAGCAGCGGCCCGGGCGGGTCGGTCGAGCAGTACTTC
CDR3: CASSGPGGSVEQYF

J: TRBJ2-2
size: NA
D: NA
V: TRBV9
DNA: TGTGCCAGCAGCACAGGGAGTTTAGGGGACACCGGGGAGCTGTTTTTT
CDR3: CASSTGSLGDTGELFF

J: TRBJ2-7
size: NA
D: NA
V: TRBV12-3/TRBV12-4
DNA: TGTGCCTGCCGGGGAGACTACGAGCAGTACTTC
CDR3: CACRGDYEQYF

J: TRBJ2-7
size: once
D: TRBD2
V: TRBV29-1
DNA: TGCAGCTTAAGGACTAGCGGGAGCGTCTACGAGCAGTACTTC
CDR3: CSLRTSGSVYEQYF

J: TRBJ2-2
size: few
D: TRBD2
V: TRBV5-8
DNA: TGTGCCAGCGGACTAGCGGGCCCCGGGGAGCTGTTTTTT
CDR3: CASGLAGPGELFF

J: TRBJ1-6
size: many
D: NA
V: TRBV12-3/TRBV12-4
DNA: TGTGCCAGCACCTCCCGAGTGACACCGAAGGATTCACCCCTCCACTTT
CDR3: CASTSRVTPKDSPLHF

J: TRBJ1-1
size: NA
D: NA
V: TRBV7-3
DNA: TGCGCCAGCAGCCAGATCTTAGAGGAGGGATCTTTCTTT
CDR3: CASSQILEEGSFF

J: TRBJ1-5
size: NA
D: TRBD1
V: TRBV10-3
DNA: TGTGCCATCAGTGCCCCCCGGACAGGGGTTCGCGTCCAGCATTTT
CDR3: CAISAPRTGVRVQHF

J: TRBJ1-5
size: NA
D: NA
V: TRBV3-1
DNA: TGTGCCAGCAGCCAAGCACAGGGACAAGGGCCCCAGCATTTT
CDR3: CASSQAQGQGPQHF

J: TRBJ2-2
size: NA
D: NA
V: TRBV20-1
DNA: TGCAGTGCTAGGCCCACAATGAACACCGGGGAGCTGTTTTTT
CDR3: CSARPTMNTGELFF

J: TRBJ1-4
size: once
D: TRBD1
V: TRBV25-1
DNA: TGTGCCAGCAGTGAATTTGTCGGGACAGGGGACGAAAAACTGTTTTTT
CDR3: CASSEFVGTGDEKLFF

J: TRBJ2-7
size: NA
D: NA
V: TRBV12-3/TRBV12-4
DNA: TGTGCCAGTAGAGGCGGTGGACAAACGGCCGAGCAGTACTTC
CDR3: CASRGGGQTAEQYF

J: TRBJ1-6
size: NA
D: NA
V: TRBV10-3
DNA: TGTGCCATCAGTGGACCGGACAATAATTCACCCCTCCACTTT
CDR3: CAISGPDNNSPLHF

J: TRBJ1-4
size: many
D: NA
V: TRBV24-1
DNA: TGTGCCACCAGTGCTGCAACTAATGAAAAACTGTTTTTT
CDR3: CATSAATNEKLFF